Shown below are 10 T cell receptor beta chains from a single sample sequenced in a study of yellow fever vaccine responses in identical twins. From the RT-PCR reads, TCRdb called clonotypes with MiXCR, one entry per CDR3 protein. This sample carries 30,000 to 40,000 distinct CDR3 sequences, about 61% of them seen once, and the ten largest clones take roughly 4.5%. Material: T cells from blood (PBMCs), unsorted or a sorted subset (not recorded which), obtained before or after yellow fever vaccination (not recorded which). The receptors stem from a young woman who received the yellow fever vaccine.

This rearrangement joins TRBV19 to TRBJ1-6; no reliable D call. Trimming removed 6 bases from V and 1 base from J, with 13 bases in between. The CDR3 length is 16 residues. Per the germline V gene, CDR1 is LNHDA and CDR2 is SQIVND (reference sequence). CDR3 protein: CASRAGMVSYNSPLHF. The CDR3, as DNA: TGTGCCAGTAGGGCCGGGATGGTATCCTATAATTCACCCCTCCACTTT. Full variable domain (rest looked up from reference TRBV19 and TRBJ1-6): DGGITQSPKYLFRKEGQNVTLSCEQNLNHDAMYWYRQDPGQGLRLIYYSQIVNDFQKGDIAEGYSVSREKKESFPLTVTSAQKNPTAFYLCASRAGMVSYNSPLHFGNGTRLTVT.

CDR3 protein: CASSMGFNEQFF. DNA of the CDR3: TGTGCCAGTAGTATGGGGTTCAATGAGCAGTTCTTC. The rearrangement joins TRBV19 to TRBJ2-1, with no clear D. Germline values: CDR1 LNHDA, CDR2 SQIVND (reference sequence). The CDR3 runs 12 residues. V shed 3 bases and J shed 6 bases, with 6 bases lying between them.

This rearrangement joins TRBV11-2 to TRBJ2-1; no clear D. CDR3 size: 13 residues. Trimming cost V 5 bases and J 10 bases, with 15 bases left between them. In germline, CDR1 is SGHAT, CDR2 FQNNGV. CDR3 loop: CASSLRQIREQFF. The DNA for the CDR3 is TGTGCCAGCAGCCTAAGACAAATCCGGGAGCAGTTCTTC.

Only a few counts were recorded for this clonotype. The V and J genes are TRBV24-1 and TRBJ1-1; the match to TRBD1 covers 7 bases. V lost 7 bases and J lost 10; bases outside the gene matches: 8. The CDR3 runs 12 residues. The germline V gene encodes CDR1 KGHDR and CDR2 SFDVKD. For the CDR3, the DNA is TGTGCCACCAGGAACCCGCAGGGGGGAGCTTTCTTT. Amino acids: CATRNPQGGAFF.

J is TRBJ2-4 and V is TRBV4-1, with a tentative D call TRBD2 (6 bases). The V gene's germline CDR1 is MGHRA and CDR2 YSYEKL. Trimming removed 2 bases at V and 1 base at J, with 15 bases between. The CDR3 runs 17 residues. CDR3: CASSQPIAARAKNIQYF. Written as DNA, the CDR3 is TGCGCCAGCAGCCAACCCATAGCGGCTAGGGCCAAAAACATTCAGTACTTC.

This clonotype was counted only a few times. The V gene is TRBV11-1, the J gene TRBJ2-7; unclear D gene. The length of the CDR3 is 13 residues. The V gene's germline CDR1 is SGHAT and CDR2 FQDESV (reference sequence). The V end was cut by 3 bases, the J end by 3 bases, with 9 bases between. The CDR3 DNA reads as TGTGCCAGCAGCTTTCTTGACTTCTACGAGCAGTACTTC. This sequence encodes CASSFLDFYEQYF.

V usage is TRBV29-1 and J usage is TRBJ1-2, with 7 bases aligning to TRBD1. Germline assignment: CDR1 SQVTM and CDR2 ANQGSEA. The CDR3 spans 12 residues. With V trimmed by 4 bases and J by 8 bases, 7 bases remained unmatched. As DNA, the CDR3 is TGCAGCGTTGCGGACAGGTCGGGCGGCTACACCTTC. It is translated as CSVADRSGGYTF.

Only a few counts were recorded for this clonotype. The CDR3 nucleotides read TGTGCCAGCAGCTTAGCCATCACAGGGGTCGAGACCCAGTACTTC. Encoded protein: CASSLAITGVETQYF. This chain joins TRBV7-6 and TRBJ2-5, with 7 positions matching TRBD1. The CDR3 has 15 amino acids. Trimming removed 0 bases from V and 5 bases from J; junction bases left unmatched: 6. Per the germline V gene, CDR1 is SGHVS and CDR2 is FNYEAQ.

This chain uses TRBV7-3 with TRBJ1-1; no clear D. Germline V gene sequence: CDR1 SGHTA, CDR2 FQGTGA. This CDR3 contains 13 residues. V lost 2 bases to trimming and J lost 0 bases, with 4 bases between them. The CDR3 DNA is TGTGCCAGCAGCTTACAGATGAACACTGAAGCTTTCTTT. As protein: CASSLQMNTEAFF. Looking up the rest from reference TRBV7-3 and TRBJ1-1 gives the full variable domain: GAGVSQTPSNKVTEKGKYVELRCDPISGHTALYWYRQSLGQGPEFLIYFQGTGAADDSGLPNDRFFAVRPEGSVSTLKIQRTERGDSAVYLCASSLQMNTEAFFGQGTRLTVV.

The chain has TRBV4-1 and TRBJ1-2, with D perhaps TRBD1 (5 bases). The CDR3 loop spans 14 amino acids. Germline V gene lookup returns CDR1 MGHRA and CDR2 YSYEKL. Between the trimmed V and J ends, which lost 1 base and 5 bases, there was a span of 11 bases. The CDR3 reads CASSQGKTVYGYTF. CDR3 nucleotide sequence: TGCGCCAGCAGCCAAGGAAAGACAGTGTATGGCTACACCTTC.